This T cell receptor (beta chain) appears in the sequencing data of a study of T cells in Graves' hyperthyroidism and ophthalmopathy. RNA transcripts were the template for amplifying TCR beta CDR3 regions. In the first-round RT-PCR of the TCR CDR3, the HTBI primer set was used. TCRdb re-called the multiplex PCR reads through MiXCR, storing one row per CDR3 protein. The table shows a few hundred thousand distinct CDR3 sequences, with around 14% occurring only once. The CDR3 sequence is 15 residues long. The germline V gene encodes CDR1 LGHNA and CDR2 YSLEER. Trimming left V 0 bases short and J 8 bases short, with 14 bases between. In its sample, this clonotype was seen a few times.

The sample consisted of blood. This chain joins TRBV4-3 and TRBJ2-1; a weak D match, TRBD2 (7 bases). The clonotype originates from a woman aged 18-29 years with Graves' hyperthyroidism that later progressed to Graves' ophthalmopathy. DNA of the CDR3: TGCGCCAGCAGCCAAGATCTTACGGGGGGCGATGAGCAGTTCTTC. Translating gives CASSQDLTGGDEQFF.